Listed here are 30 T cell receptor beta chains from one sample, sequenced in a study of post-analysis software for immune sequencing data. Which antigens these TCRs recognize remains unknown. General study results and limits: Controls had lower frequencies than patients of 4 or 5 TRBV segments, which included TRBV5-6, TRBV5-1 and TRBV20-1.

TCR beta cDNA libraries included unique molecular identifiers. TCRdb called the PCR reads again in MiXCR, with one record for every CDR3 protein. The repertoire holds 600,000 to 750,000 distinct CDR3 sequences, with 59% as singletons. What was sequenced was blood. These receptors originate from a girl aged 2-15 years with multiple sclerosis.

The J gene is TRBJ2-7, the V gene TRBV12-3 or TRBV12-4, with D possibly being TRBD2 (5 bases). V was shortened by 6 bases and J by 3 bases, with 9 bases between the two germline ends. The CDR3 runs 12 residues. The CDR3 nucleotides read TGTGCCAGCAGATGGGGAGACTACGAGCAGTACTTC. As protein: CASRWGDYEQYF.

This clonotype was observed a handful of times. The chain has TRBV2 and TRBJ1-5; a possible D gene is TRBD1 (6 bases). The CDR3 contains 14 residues. Looked up from germline, CDR1 is SNHLY and CDR2 is FYNNEI. Trimming left V 4 bases short and J 6 bases short, with 13 bases between. DNA of the CDR3: TGTGCCAGCAGTGTAGAGGGGGGAGGTCAGCCCCAGCATTTT. It codes for CASSVEGGGQPQHF.

This clonotype was seen a handful of times. V usage is TRBV7-9 and J usage is TRBJ2-7; D gene unclear. The CDR3 consists of 13 residues. Germline loops: CDR1 SEHNR, CDR2 FQNEAQ (reference sequence). Between the trimmed V and J ends, which lost 2 bases and 4 bases, there was a span of 9 bases. The CDR3 DNA reads as TGTGCCAGCAGCTTATCCTCATATTACGAGCAGTACTTC. Translating gives CASSLSSYYEQYF.

This clonotype was recorded only once. The rearrangement joins TRBV30 to TRBJ2-3; TRBD2 agrees at 9 bases. In germline, CDR1 is GTSNPN, CDR2 SVGIG (reference sequence). The CDR3 contains 13 residues. J gave up 9 bases and V 0 bases, and 4 bases lay outside the gene matches. CDR3 region: CAWSVPSGTTQYF. The CDR3 nucleotides read TGTGCCTGGAGTGTCCCTAGCGGGACCACGCAGTATTTT.

The chain has TRBV12-3 or TRBV12-4 and TRBJ2-1; D might be TRBD1 (5 bases). V was shortened by 6 bases and J by 9 bases, with 15 bases between the two germline ends. This CDR3 has 13 residues. The CDR3 nucleotides read TGTGCCAGCAGCCCAACAGGCATCCCTGAGCAGTTCTTC. Its translation: CASSPTGIPEQFF.

This clonotype was seen a handful of times. The genes are TRBV6-5 and TRBJ2-1; possibly TRBD1 or TRBD2 for D (5 bases each). Germline V gene data show CDR1 as MNHEY and CDR2 as SVGAGI. This CDR3 spans 16 amino acids. The V gene lost 8 bases and the J gene lost 5 bases, with 22 bases spanning the gap. In DNA form, the CDR3 reads TGTGCCAGCGGAACGACACGGACGGGGCAGCACAATGAGCAGTTCTTC. Its translation: CASGTTRTGQHNEQFF.

The chain carries TRBV20-1 and TRBJ2-5; D could derive from TRBD1 or TRBD2 (6 bases each). Germline assignment: CDR1 DFQATT and CDR2 SNEGSKA (reference sequence). The CDR3 has 17 residues. V dropped 3 bases and J dropped 5 bases, with 25 bases sitting between them. The CDR3 DNA sequence: TGCAGTGCTAGGCCCCTAGGTTGGGGGGCCGGCCCGGAGACCCAGTACTTC. Its protein product is CSARPLGWGAGPETQYF.

In DNA form, the CDR3 reads TGTGCCAGCAGTGGACAGTTCTCTTACGAAGCTTTCTTT. Translated, it gives CASSGQFSYEAFF. The V call is TRBV25-1, the J call TRBJ1-1, with D possibly TRBD1 on 5 matching bases. The CDR3 loop spans 13 amino acids. V lost 4 bases, J lost 8 bases, and 14 bases lay in between. Germline CDR1 MGHDK, CDR2 SYGVNS.

This clonotype was observed a few times. The chain uses TRBV6-4 and TRBJ1-2, with 7 nucleotides matching TRBD1. The CDR3 spans 15 residues. CDR1 and CDR2 (germline): MRHNA, SNTAGT. V was pared by 6 bases and J by 0 bases, with 7 bases of the junction left unmatched. The CDR3 DNA reads TGTGCCAGCAGACCATACAGGGGAGCTAACTATGGCTACACCTTC. This encodes CASRPYRGANYGYTF.

This clonotype was seen more than once but under ten times. The J gene is TRBJ2-1, the V gene TRBV2, with D unclear. Trimming left V 7 bases short and J 11 bases short, with 15 bases between. The CDR3 totals 12 residues. Germline CDR1 is SNHLY and CDR2 is FYNNEI. The CDR3 DNA reads as TGTGCCAGCACTGACCGGGTGATCAAGCAGTTCTTC. Amino acids: CASTDRVIKQFF.

V gene TRBV20-1 combines with J gene TRBJ2-1; 13 nucleotides line up with TRBD2. Looked up from germline, CDR1 is DFQATT and CDR2 is SNEGSKA (reference sequence). V trimming: 4 bases; J trimming: 8 bases; junction bases outside the gene matches: 14. The CDR3 extends over 17 amino acids. Here the CDR3 reads CSATAASTSGGFYEQFF. In DNA, the CDR3 is TGCAGTGCTACCGCCGCCTCGACTAGCGGGGGGTTTTATGAGCAGTTCTTC.

V usage is TRBV10-2 and J usage is TRBJ2-4; maybe TRBD2 (6 bases). The end of the DNA fits TRBJ2-5 better, so the J call may be wrong. The V gene's germline CDR1 is WSHSY and CDR2 SAAADI. The CDR3 contains 15 residues. In DNA form, the CDR3 reads TGCGCCAGCGCGAGATGGGGGGAGACACAAGAGACCCAGTACTTC. This sequence encodes CASARWGETQETQYF.

This chain joins TRBV12-3 or TRBV12-4 and TRBJ2-1; 9 nucleotides agree with TRBD2. The junction had 11 bases not matched to a gene; V was cut back by 6 bases and J by 5 bases. The CDR3 loop spans 16 amino acids. CDR3 DNA sequence: TGTGCCAGCAGACCCGATACTAGCGGGCCTCACAATGAGCAGTTCTTC. Encoded protein: CASRPDTSGPHNEQFF.

The chain links TRBV20-1 to TRBJ2-3; no reliable D call. Germline V gene sequence: CDR1 DFQATT, CDR2 SNEGSKA (reference sequence). This CDR3 is built from 13 residues. V was cut by 0 bases and J by 9 bases, with 13 bases left in between. The CDR3 coding sequence is TGCAGTGCTAGAGATACAGAAGGTTCCACGCAGTATTTT. Amino acid sequence: CSARDTEGSTQYF.

The J gene is TRBJ2-7, the V gene TRBV6-1, with 7 nucleotides matching TRBD2. The CDR3 length is 15 residues. CDR1 MNHNS and CDR2 SASEGT come from the germline V gene. Trimming took 6 bases from V and 7 from J; bases not matched to a gene: 15. The CDR3 region is CASRPSGGAPGEQYF. The CDR3, as DNA: TGTGCCAGCAGGCCTAGCGGAGGCGCCCCCGGGGAGCAGTACTTC.

This clonotype came up once. This chain connects TRBV12-5 to TRBJ2-1; 13 bases agree with TRBD2. The ends lost 5 bases at V and 4 bases at J; junction bases unmatched: 17. The germline CDR1 and CDR2 sequences are LGHNT and FRNRAP. The CDR3 covers 20 residues. The CDR3 DNA follows: TGTGCTAGTGGTCCCGATGCAATAACTAGCGGGAGGGCTATATACAATGAGCAGTTCTTC. Encoded protein: CASGPDAITSGRAIYNEQFF.

CDR3 protein: CASSYGVNEQYF. The CDR3 region has the DNA TGTGCCAGCAGTTACGGGGTGAACGAGCAGTACTTC. The chain uses TRBV6-5 and TRBJ2-7, with D unclear. With 2 bases removed from V and 5 bases from J, the gap between germline ends came to 7 bases. Germline V gives CDR1 MNHEY, CDR2 SVGAGI. The CDR3 is 12 residues long.

V is TRBV12-3 or TRBV12-4 and J is TRBJ2-5; 9 bases are a match to TRBD2. The CDR3 spans 18 residues. V shed 1 base and J 2 bases; nucleotides not matched to a gene: 11. The CDR3 protein is CASSLGLAGAPTQETQYF. Written as DNA, the CDR3 is TGTGCCAGCAGTTTAGGGTTAGCGGGGGCCCCAACACAAGAGACCCAGTACTTC.

To note about this clonotype: Relative to the germline gene, one junction end is altered; a read error may explain this. V usage is TRBV20-1 and J usage is TRBJ2-3, with 13 bases fitting TRBD2. The CDR3 is made up of 14 amino acids. CDR1 and CDR2 from the germline V gene are DFQATT and SNEGSKA (reference sequence). CDR3 coding DNA: TGCAATGCTAGGGGACTAGCGGGAACAGATACGCAGTATTTT. It specifies CNARGLAGTDTQYF.

The V and J genes are TRBV2 and TRBJ2-1; no clear D gene. The CDR3 length is 14 residues. Trimming shortened V by 2 bases and J by 7 bases, and 12 bases separated the two germline ends. Germline assignment: CDR1 SNHLY and CDR2 FYNNEI. The CDR3 protein is CASSENLVVNEQFF. DNA of the CDR3: TGTGCCAGCAGTGAAAACCTAGTTGTAAATGAGCAGTTCTTC.

The chain joins TRBV5-6 to TRBJ2-1; 8 nucleotides agree with TRBD2. Germline values: CDR1 SGHDT, CDR2 YYEEEE. The CDR3 is 15 residues long. V was pared by 1 base and J by 6 bases, with 6 bases of the junction left unmatched. The CDR3 here is CASSLRGGGVNEQFF. The CDR3 DNA is TGTGCCAGCAGCTTGCGGGGGGGCGGCGTCAATGAGCAGTTCTTC.

The gene calls are TRBV12-3 or TRBV12-4 and TRBJ2-5; perhaps TRBD1 as D (5 bases). Trimming stripped 7 bases from V and 4 bases from J, with 22 bases between. The CDR3 is 16 residues long. CDR3 region: CASKPARKGLGETQYF. CDR3 coding DNA: TGTGCCAGCAAACCCGCGAGGAAGGGGTTGGGAGAGACCCAGTACTTC.

There are a few counts of this clonotype. The chain uses TRBV12-3 or TRBV12-4 and TRBJ1-5; 7 bases are shared with TRBD1. The CDR3 spans 13 residues. After removal of 5 bases from V and 5 bases from J, the junction contained 3 bases not matched to a gene. This CDR3 reads CASSTGEDQPQHF. The DNA of the CDR3 is TGTGCCAGCAGTACAGGGGAGGATCAGCCCCAGCATTTT.

In its sample, this clonotype was seen a few times. CDR3 DNA: TGTGCCAGCAGCCCCGAGGGAAGGGACAGGTATAATGAGCAGTTCTTC. Protein product: CASSPEGRDRYNEQFF. V is TRBV7-9 and J is TRBJ2-1, with 8 bases that match TRBD1. This CDR3 region has 16 residues. The germline CDR1 and CDR2 sequences are SEHNR and FQNEAQ (reference sequence). Unmatched junction bases numbered 13, after V lost 5 bases and J lost 7 bases.

The CDR3 spells CASSSNPYEQYF. CDR3 DNA: TGTGCCAGCAGCTCAAACCCCTACGAGCAGTACTTC. The chain recombines TRBV11-2 with TRBJ2-5, with no clear D. Near its end, the DNA agrees better with TRBJ2-7, so the J call may be wrong. The V gene's germline CDR1 is SGHAT and CDR2 FQNNGV. The CDR3 spans 12 residues.

The chain couples TRBV7-8 to TRBJ2-1; D uncertain. Germline V gene lookup returns CDR1 SGHVS and CDR2 FQNEAQ. Trimming cost V 4 bases and J 7 bases, with 20 bases left between them. CDR3 length: 16 residues. CDR3 sequence reads: CASSSLPAPLGNEQFF. In DNA, the CDR3 is TGTGCCAGCAGCTCCCTCCCGGCACCCTTAGGAAATGAGCAGTTCTTC.

This clonotype was seen a single time. The chain links TRBV10-3 to TRBJ2-3; 7 bases are shared with TRBD1. J gave up 3 bases and V 11 bases, and 8 bases lay outside the gene matches. CDR1 is ENHRY, CDR2 SYGVKD, per germline. The CDR3 totals 13 residues. The CDR3 protein is CASRDRETDTQYF. The CDR3 nucleotides read TGTGCCTCCCGGGACAGAGAAACAGATACGCAGTATTTT.

A single count supports this clonotype. The chain is built from TRBV4-1 and TRBJ1-1, with 7 nucleotides matching TRBD1. J gave up 5 bases and V 1 base, and 7 bases lay outside the gene matches. Germline CDR1 MGHRA, CDR2 YSYEKL. The CDR3 consists of 15 residues. As DNA, the CDR3 is TGCGCCAGCAGCCAAGTGAAGGGGGCGCGGACTGAAGCTTTCTTT. This gives the protein CASSQVKGARTEAFF.

This clonotype was observed a single time. At one boundary the junction diverges from the germline segment, which might be a read error. The J gene is TRBJ2-1, the V gene TRBV10-3; possibly TRBD2 for D (5 bases). CDR3 length: 15 amino acids. Germline CDR1 is ENHRY and CDR2 is SYGVKD. The CDR3 is CANPMRVPSYNEQFF. In nucleotides, the CDR3 is TGTGCCAACCCGATGAGGGTTCCCTCCTACAATGAGCAGTTTTTC.

The chain carries TRBV4-1 and TRBJ2-1; weak D call: TRBD1 (5 bases). CDR1 and CDR2 (germline): MGHRA, YSYEKL. The CDR3 runs 14 residues. The V end was cut by 1 base, the J end by 7 bases, with 11 bases between. CDR3 bases: TGCGCCAGCAGCCAAGCAGGGTTTGGGAATGAGCAGTTCTTC. This sequence encodes CASSQAGFGNEQFF.